This T cell receptor (beta chain) was sequenced in a study of identical twins. Overall study results and limits: Potential partial confounding of zero-insertion analyses by invariant MAIT and iNKT cells was noted.

Template switching created a universal primer site, and the cDNA included unique molecular identifiers. Each CDR3 protein is one row after TCRdb ran MiXCR on the 5' RACE reads. The sample lists roughly 750,000 distinct CDR3 sequences, over 20% occurring once. CDR3 length equals 12 residues. V lost 5 bases and J lost 10, with 12 bases in between. Per the germline V gene, CDR1 is KGHSH and CDR2 is LQKENI. This clonotype occurred a few times. Its antigen is unknown. The same sample was also used in a study of T cells expressing NK-cell markers. That work states: The TCR beta repertoires originated in sorted CD3+CD56+NKG2C+, CD3+CD56+NKG2C- and CD3+CD56-NKG2C+ T cells.

The sequence came from a woman under 30 in good health. V gene TRBV18 combines with J gene TRBJ2-1; D gene unclear. Sequencing was done on a sample of PBMCs. The CDR3 bases are TGTGCCAGCTCAGATGGCGGCCGCGAGCAGTTCTTC. As protein: CASSDGGREQFF.